This T cell receptor (beta chain) was found in a study of a mutant IDH1 vaccine in newly diagnosed glioma. Study-level information: Vaccinations, eight in total, occurred in weeks 1, 3, 5, 7, 11, 15, 19, 23. Vaccines were first given 4-6 weeks after radiotherapy alone, or with temozolomide cycles. Study-level findings and limits: There seemed to be no relation between pseudoprogression and changes in top peripheral T cell clonotypes. The study observed vaccine-induced immune responses in approximately 93% of patients.

CDR1 and CDR2 (germline): PRHDT, FYEKMQ (reference sequence). The length of the CDR3 is 13 residues. The V and J ends lost 6 bases and 6 bases, in that order; junction bases with no gene match: 5. Using immunoSEQ multiplex PCR, the repertoire was profiled, and TCRdb retains in-frame clones only, with some absent. The sample yields about 53,000 clones, 82% seen once. Turning to this clone: Its cognate antigen is unknown.

The time point here: week 5, during vaccination. Vaccination used 300 ug of mutant IDH1 20-mer peptide per dose, with topical imiquimod. The clonotype comes from a woman between 18 and 29 years old with glioma. Some clones in this sample may be carry-over from other donors' samples. The rearrangement joins TRBV13 to TRBJ1-2; 9 bases match TRBD1. The sequencing here drew on PBMCs, taken from a glioma patient whose treatment included an IDH1 peptide vaccine. The CDR3 DNA reads TGTGCCAGCAGGGCAAACAGGGGGCATGGCTACACCTTC. Translating gives CASRANRGHGYTF.